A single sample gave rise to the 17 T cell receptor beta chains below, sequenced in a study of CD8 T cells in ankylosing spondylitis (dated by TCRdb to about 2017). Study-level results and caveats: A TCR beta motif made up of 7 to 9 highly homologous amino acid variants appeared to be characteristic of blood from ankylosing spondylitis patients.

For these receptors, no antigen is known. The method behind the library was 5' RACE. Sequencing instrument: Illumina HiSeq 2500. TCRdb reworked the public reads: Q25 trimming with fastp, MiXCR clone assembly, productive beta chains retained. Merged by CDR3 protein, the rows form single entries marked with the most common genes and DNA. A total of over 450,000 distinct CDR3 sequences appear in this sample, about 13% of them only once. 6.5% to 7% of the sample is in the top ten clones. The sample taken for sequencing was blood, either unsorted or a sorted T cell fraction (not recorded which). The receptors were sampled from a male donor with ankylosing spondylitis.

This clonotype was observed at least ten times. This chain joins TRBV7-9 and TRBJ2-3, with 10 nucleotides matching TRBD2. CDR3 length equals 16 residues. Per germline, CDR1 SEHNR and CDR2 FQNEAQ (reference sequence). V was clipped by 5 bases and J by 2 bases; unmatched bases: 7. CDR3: CASSPRTSGYTDTQYF. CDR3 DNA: TGTGCCAGCAGCCCAAGGACTAGCGGATACACAGATACGCAGTATTTT.

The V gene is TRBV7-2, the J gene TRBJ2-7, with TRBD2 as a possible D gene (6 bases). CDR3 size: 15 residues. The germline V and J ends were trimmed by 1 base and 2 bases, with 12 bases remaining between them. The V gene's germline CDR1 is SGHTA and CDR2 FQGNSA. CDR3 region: CASSLDGSFPYEQYF. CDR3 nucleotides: TGTGCCAGCAGCTTAGACGGGAGCTTCCCCTACGAGCAGTACTTC.

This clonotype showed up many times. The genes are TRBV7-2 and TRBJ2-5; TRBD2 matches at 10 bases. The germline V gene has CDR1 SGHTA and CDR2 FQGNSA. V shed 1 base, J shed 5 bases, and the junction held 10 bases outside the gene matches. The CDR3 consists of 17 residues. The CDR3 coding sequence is TGTGCCAGCAGCTTAGTAGGCCTAGCGGGAGTAGGGGAGACCCAGTACTTC. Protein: CASSLVGLAGVGETQYF. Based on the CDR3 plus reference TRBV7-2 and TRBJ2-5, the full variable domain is GAGVSQSPSNKVTEKGKDVELRCDPISGHTALYWYRQSLGQGLEFLIYFQGNSAPDKSGLPSDRFSAERTGGSVSTLTIQRTQQEDSAVYLCASSLVGLAGVGETQYFGPGTRLLVL.

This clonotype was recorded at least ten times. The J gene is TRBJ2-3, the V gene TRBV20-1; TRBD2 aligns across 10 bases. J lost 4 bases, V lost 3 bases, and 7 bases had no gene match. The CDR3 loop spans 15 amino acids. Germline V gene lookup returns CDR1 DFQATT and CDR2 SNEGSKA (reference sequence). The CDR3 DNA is TGCAGTGCTAGTCCAGCGGGAGGGATCCCAGATACGCAGTATTTT. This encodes CSASPAGGIPDTQYF.

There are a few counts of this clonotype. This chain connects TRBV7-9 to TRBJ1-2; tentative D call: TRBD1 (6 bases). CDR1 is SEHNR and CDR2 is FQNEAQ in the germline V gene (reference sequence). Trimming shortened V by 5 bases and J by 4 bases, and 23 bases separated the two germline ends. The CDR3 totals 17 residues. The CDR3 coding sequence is TGTGCCAGCAGCCCCGTTTTGCCTAGACAGGAGATCTATGGCTACACCTTC. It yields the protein CASSPVLPRQEIYGYTF.

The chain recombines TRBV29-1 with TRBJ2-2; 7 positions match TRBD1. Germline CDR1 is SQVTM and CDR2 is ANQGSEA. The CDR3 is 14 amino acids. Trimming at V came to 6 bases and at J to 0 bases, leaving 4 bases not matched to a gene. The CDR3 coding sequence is TGCAGCGTATGGACAGGTTCGAACACCGGGGAGCTGTTTTTT. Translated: CSVWTGSNTGELFF.

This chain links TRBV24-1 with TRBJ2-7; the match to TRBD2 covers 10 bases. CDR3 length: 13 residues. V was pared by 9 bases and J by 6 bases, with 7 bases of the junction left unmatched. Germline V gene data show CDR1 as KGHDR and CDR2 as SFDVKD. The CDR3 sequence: CATASGSLGEQYF. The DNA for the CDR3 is TGTGCCACCGCTAGCGGGAGTCTTGGCGAGCAGTACTTC.

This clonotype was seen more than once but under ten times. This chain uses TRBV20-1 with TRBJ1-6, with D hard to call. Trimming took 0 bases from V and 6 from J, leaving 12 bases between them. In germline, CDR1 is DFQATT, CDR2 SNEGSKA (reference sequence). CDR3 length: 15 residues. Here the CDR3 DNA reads TGCAGTGCTAGAGACGAGGACGGAATTAATTCACCCCTCCACTTT. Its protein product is CSARDEDGINSPLHF.

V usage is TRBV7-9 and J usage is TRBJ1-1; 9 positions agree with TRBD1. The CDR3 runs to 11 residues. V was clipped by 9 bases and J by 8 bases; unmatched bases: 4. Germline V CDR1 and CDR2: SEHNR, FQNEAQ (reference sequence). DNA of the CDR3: TGTGCCAGTTACAGGGGGCTGGAAGCTTTCTTT. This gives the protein CASYRGLEAFF.

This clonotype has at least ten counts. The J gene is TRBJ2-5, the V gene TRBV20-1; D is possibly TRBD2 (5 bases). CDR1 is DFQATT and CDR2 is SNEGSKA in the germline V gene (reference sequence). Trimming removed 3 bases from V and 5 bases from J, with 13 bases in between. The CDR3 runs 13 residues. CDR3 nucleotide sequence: TGCAGTGCTAGTCGGCTAGCCTGGGAGACCCAGTACTTC. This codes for CSASRLAWETQYF.

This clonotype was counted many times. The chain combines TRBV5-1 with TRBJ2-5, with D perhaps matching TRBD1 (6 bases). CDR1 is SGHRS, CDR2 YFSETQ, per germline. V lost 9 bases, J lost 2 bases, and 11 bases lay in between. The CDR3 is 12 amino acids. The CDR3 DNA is TGCGCCACCACGGACAGACAAGAGACCCAGTACTTC. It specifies CATTDRQETQYF.

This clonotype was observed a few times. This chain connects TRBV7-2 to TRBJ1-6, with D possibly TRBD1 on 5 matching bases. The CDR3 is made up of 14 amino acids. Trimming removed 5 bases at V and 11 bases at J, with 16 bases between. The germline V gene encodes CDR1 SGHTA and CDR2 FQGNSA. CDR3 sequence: CASSKPPGLTPLHF. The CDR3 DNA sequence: TGTGCCAGCAGCAAACCTCCAGGGCTGACACCCCTCCACTTT.

CDR3 sequence: CASSQEGRKGIQYF. CDR3 DNA: TGCGCCAGCAGCCAAGAGGGTCGAAAGGGCATTCAGTACTTC. This chain uses TRBV4-1 with TRBJ2-4, with D unclear. The germline V gene encodes CDR1 MGHRA and CDR2 YSYEKL. V gave up 0 bases and J gave up 9 bases, with 12 bases separating them. This CDR3 is 14 amino acids long.

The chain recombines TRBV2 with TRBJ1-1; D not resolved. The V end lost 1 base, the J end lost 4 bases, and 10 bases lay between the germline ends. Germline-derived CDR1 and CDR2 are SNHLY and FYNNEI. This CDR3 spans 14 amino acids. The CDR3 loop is CASSEVGRTTEAFF. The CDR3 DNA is TGTGCCAGCAGTGAAGTTGGGAGGACCACTGAAGCTTTCTTT.

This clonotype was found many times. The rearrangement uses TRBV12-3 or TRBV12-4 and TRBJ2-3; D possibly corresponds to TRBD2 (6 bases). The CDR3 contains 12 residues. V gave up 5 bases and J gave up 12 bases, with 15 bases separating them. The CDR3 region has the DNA TGTGCCAGCAGTCCGGGGACTCGCTACCAGTATTTT. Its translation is CASSPGTRYQYF.

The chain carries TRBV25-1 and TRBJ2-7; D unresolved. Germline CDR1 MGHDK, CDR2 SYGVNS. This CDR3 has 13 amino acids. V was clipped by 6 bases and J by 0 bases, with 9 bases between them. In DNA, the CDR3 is TGTGCCAGCAGGGAAGGATTCTCCTACGAGCAGTACTTC. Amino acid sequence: CASREGFSYEQYF.

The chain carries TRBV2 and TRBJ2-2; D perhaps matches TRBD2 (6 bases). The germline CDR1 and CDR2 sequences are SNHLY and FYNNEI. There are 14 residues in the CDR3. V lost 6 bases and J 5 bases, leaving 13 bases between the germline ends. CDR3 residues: CASRETEGTGELFF. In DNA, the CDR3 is TGTGCCAGCAGGGAAACGGAGGGGACCGGGGAGCTGTTTTTT.